This TCR beta chain was captured in a study of low-dose radiotherapy and immunotherapy resistance in tumors. The overall study: Intravenous cyclophosphamide at 200 mg/m2 preceded radiation and immunotherapy by one day, every two weeks. Patients took aspirin 300 mg by mouth once daily. This continued for four cycles, starting on cycle 1 day 1.

Primers targeting TRAV and TRBV primed first-strand cDNA, covering alpha and beta chains. The TCRs were subjected to amplification over around 19 PCR cycles employing a constant-region primer in conjunction with a V-primer adapter. Each CDR3 protein gets one entry after TCRdb re-called the reads with MiXCR. The sample records 95,000 to 100,000 distinct CDR3 sequences, around 20% being singletons. At least ten counts were recorded for this clonotype. Specified time point: after trial treatment. Regarding treatment: LDRT plus nivolumab, ipilimumab, low-dose cyclophosphamide and aspirin (RACIN trial). Patients eligible had advanced solid tumors without tumor-infiltrating lymphocytes. The ends were cut back, 2 bases at V and 0 bases at J, with 14 bases in the middle. Germline assignment: CDR1 SEHNR and CDR2 FQNEAQ (reference sequence). The length of the CDR3 is 17 residues.

The input for sequencing was PBMCs, taken after low-dose radiotherapy plus immunotherapy. The sequence derives from a male donor with prostate cancer. This chain links TRBV7-9 with TRBJ2-4; the D gene is possibly TRBD2 (5 bases). The DNA of the CDR3 is TGTGCCAGCAGCTTACCTCTTCAACGGGAAGCCAAAAACATTCAGTACTTC. Protein: CASSLPLQREAKNIQYF.